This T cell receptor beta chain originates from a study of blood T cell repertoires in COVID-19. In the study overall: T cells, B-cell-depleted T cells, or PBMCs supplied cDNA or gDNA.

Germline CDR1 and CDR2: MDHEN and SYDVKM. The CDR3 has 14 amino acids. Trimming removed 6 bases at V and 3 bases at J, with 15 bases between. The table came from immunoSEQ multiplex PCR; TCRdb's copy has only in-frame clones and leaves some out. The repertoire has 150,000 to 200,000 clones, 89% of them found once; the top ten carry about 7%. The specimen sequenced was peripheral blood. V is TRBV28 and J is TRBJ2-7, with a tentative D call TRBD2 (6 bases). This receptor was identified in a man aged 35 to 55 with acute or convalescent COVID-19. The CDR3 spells CASREGSKGYEQYF. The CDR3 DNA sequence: TGTGCCAGCAGGGAGGGTTCCAAGGGCTACGAGCAGTACTTC.